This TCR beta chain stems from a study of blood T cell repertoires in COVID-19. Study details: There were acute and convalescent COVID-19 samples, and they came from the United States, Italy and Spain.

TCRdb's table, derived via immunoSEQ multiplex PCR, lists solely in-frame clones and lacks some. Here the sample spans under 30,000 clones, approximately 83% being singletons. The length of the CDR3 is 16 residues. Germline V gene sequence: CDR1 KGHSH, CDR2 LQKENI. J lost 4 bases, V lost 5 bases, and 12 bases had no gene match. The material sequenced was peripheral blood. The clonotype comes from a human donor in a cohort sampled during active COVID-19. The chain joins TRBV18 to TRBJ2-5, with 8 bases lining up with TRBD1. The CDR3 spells CASSLETGVPPETQYF. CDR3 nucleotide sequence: TGTGCCAGCTCATTAGAGACAGGGGTACCTCCAGAGACCCAGTACTTC.